The rows below give T cell receptor beta chains drawn from one sample of a study of regulatory T cells in long-lasting Graves disease. TCRdb re-derived calls from the multiplex PCR reads in MiXCR, one entry per CDR3 protein. The data hold a few hundred thousand distinct CDR3 sequences, with about a quarter observed a single time. This specimen consisted of peripheral blood mononuclear cells (PBMCs), obtained when the disease was refractory, from a patient treated with antithyroid drugs. Source of these receptors: a female donor with Graves disease. Both conserved end residues are part of each CDR3. A D gene is named only where the DNA matches it firmly. The listing skips clone size in some rows; elsewhere it reads once, few, many or a size class.

>TRBJ2-7|TRBV7-2|.|many
TGTGCCAGCAGCGCCAACCCAACACGATCCTACGAGCAGTACTTC
CASSANPTRSYEQYF
>TRBJ2-5|TRBV28|TRBD2|many
TGTGCCAGCAGTTTTGACAGCGGGAGATCGACCCAGTACTTC
CASSFDSGRSTQYF
>TRBJ1-1|TRBV29-1|TRBD1|.
TGCAGCGGGAACACAGGGGCTGCCACTGAAGCTTTCTTT
CSGNTGAATEAFF
>TRBJ2-7|TRBV30|TRBD2|.
TGTGCCTGGAGTGTATTCTCGCTAGCGGGAGGGCCTAGGGAGCAGTACTTC
CAWSVFSLAGGPREQYF
>TRBJ1-1|TRBV7-2|.|few
TGTGCCAGCAGCTTATCCCCAGGGTCAATGAACACTGAAGCTTTCTTT
CASSLSPGSMNTEAFF
>TRBJ1-1|TRBV2|.|many
TGTGCCAGCAGTCCAACCCAGGGAAAACGGATAAACACTGAAGCTTTCTTT
CASSPTQGKRINTEAFF
>TRBJ1-2|TRBV20-1|TRBD1|.
TGCAGTGCCTCAGCGAACAGGGGCTATGGCTACACCTTC
CSASANRGYGYTF
>TRBJ1-6|TRBV7-2|.|.
TGTGCCAGCAGCGTCGGGAGGGACGGGCGCTCCTATAATTCACCCCTCCACTTT
CASSVGRDGRSYNSPLHF
>TRBJ1-2|TRBV2|.|many
TGTGCCAGCAGTGGGATCGAAAACTATGGCTACACCTTC
CASSGIENYGYTF
>TRBJ2-7|TRBV28|.|.
TGTGCCAGCAGTTTATTTACTAGTATCTACGAGCAGTACTTC
CASSLFTSIYEQYF
>TRBJ1-6|TRBV28|.|many
TGTGCCAGCCGGGACGTAAATTCACCCCTCCACTTT
CASRDVNSPLHF
>TRBJ2-1|TRBV12-3/TRBV12-4|.|.
TGTGCCAGCAGTTTTCCTAGGGGTGAGCAGTTCTTC
CASSFPRGEQFF
>TRBJ2-2|TRBV3-1|.|few
TGTGCCAGCAGCCAAGAAGGGGGGACTGGGGAGCTGTTTTTT
CASSQEGGTGELFF
>TRBJ1-5|TRBV12-3/TRBV12-4|.|few
TGTGCCAGCAGTCCCGGGATGCATCAGCCCCAGCATTTT
CASSPGMHQPQHF
>TRBJ1-5|TRBV12-3/TRBV12-4|.|many
TGTGCCAGCAGTCTACCCAGAAACTCCGGGGAAAATCAGCCCCAGCATTTT
CASSLPRNSGENQPQHF
>TRBJ1-4|TRBV6-1|TRBD1|.
TGTGCCAGCAGGGGGACAGGGACTAATGAAAAACTGTTTTTT
CASRGTGTNEKLFF
>TRBJ1-1|TRBV2|.|many
TGTGCCAGCAGCCGATTTCGGGGAGGCACTGAAGCTTTCTTT
CASSRFRGGTEAFF
>TRBJ1-1|TRBV19|.|.
TGTGCCAGTAGGGCATTAGAAGGCTTGGGTGAAGCTTTCTTT
CASRALEGLGEAFF
>TRBJ2-3|TRBV7-2|.|.
TGTGCCAGCAGCTCGCCGCGGGCCACAGATACGCAGTATTTT
CASSSPRATDTQYF
>TRBJ2-5|TRBV9|.|.
TGTGCCAGCAGCGTAGGCGCAGGGTTTCAAGAGACCCAGTACTTC
CASSVGAGFQETQYF
>TRBJ2-7|TRBV20-1|TRBD2|.
TGCAGTGCTACCTCTCTATTCGGGAGGCTTGAGCAGTACTTC
CSATSLFGRLEQYF
>TRBJ2-5|TRBV6-5|.|many
TGTGCCAGCAGTTACCGAATTCTAGGGGACCAGTACTTC
CASSYRILGDQYF